This entry lists 15 T cell receptor beta chains sequenced from one sample in a study of molecular identifiers for immune sequencing clone quantification. A single record per CDR3 protein comes from TCRdb applying MiXCR to the PCR reads. The sample yields about 510,000 distinct CDR3 sequences, about a fifth seen once. The sequencing input was naive CD8+ T cells from blood, with Jurkat cell RNA spiked in. Subset indicated: FACS-sorted CD8+CD4-CCR7+CD45RA+ naive T cells. Every receptor here comes from a human donor in good health. Some libraries in this study had Jurkat cell RNA spiked in.

This clonotype was recorded many times. For the CDR3, the DNA is TGTGCCAGCAGCTTAGGAGCGGGGGGCCCGGGGGATACGCAGTATTTT. Its translation is CASSLGAGGPGDTQYF. The V gene is TRBV7-2, the J gene TRBJ2-3, with TRBD2 matching over 9 bases. Germline V gene sequence: CDR1 SGHTA, CDR2 FQGNSA. The CDR3 totals 16 residues. J lost 6 bases, V lost 1 base, and 8 bases had no gene match.

In this sample, this clonotype turned up a few times. The rearrangement joins TRBV3-1 to TRBJ2-7, with 7 bases lining up with TRBD2. After removal of 1 base from V and 4 bases from J, the junction contained 7 bases not matched to a gene. Germline assignment: CDR1 LGHDT and CDR2 YNNKEL (reference sequence). The CDR3 covers 15 residues. CDR3 loop: CASSQGAGLLYEQYF. CDR3 in DNA: TGTGCCAGCAGCCAAGGGGCGGGACTATTATACGAGCAGTACTTC.

There are many counts of this clonotype. The rearrangement uses TRBV7-9 and TRBJ1-1, with 9 positions matching TRBD1. V shed 6 bases and J 0 bases; nucleotides not matched to a gene: 5. The CDR3 runs 15 residues. The germline CDR1 and CDR2 sequences are SEHNR and FQNEAQ (reference sequence). CDR3 loop: CASRANRGLNTEAFF. CDR3 DNA sequence: TGTGCCAGCAGGGCGAACAGGGGGCTGAACACTGAAGCTTTCTTT.

This clonotype was picked up many times. The rearrangement uses TRBV19 and TRBJ2-7; TRBD2 matches at 8 bases. The V segment lost 6 bases and the J segment 4 bases; nucleotides outside the gene matches: 11. The CDR3 has 15 residues. Germline CDR1 is LNHDA and CDR2 is SQIVND (reference sequence). The CDR3 nucleotides read TGTGCCAGTAGAGCCGGGACTAGGGGAACTTACGAGCAGTACTTC. Residues: CASRAGTRGTYEQYF.

This clonotype was observed at least ten times. This sequence joins TRBV4-3 and TRBJ2-5; D uncertain. CDR3 length: 13 amino acids. The V and J ends lost 5 bases and 5 bases respectively, with 12 bases between them. In germline, CDR1 is LGHNA, CDR2 YSLEER. CDR3 region: CASSDAPFETQYF. The DNA for the CDR3 is TGCGCCAGCAGCGATGCCCCCTTTGAGACCCAGTACTTC.

The sample holds a few counts of this clonotype. A junction end diverges from the germline sequence, so it may reflect a read error. V and J are TRBV5-3 and TRBJ2-3; weak D call: TRBD2 (7 bases). TRBV5-3 is known as an ORF, though its function is uncertain. The CDR3 is 15 residues long. In DNA form, the CDR3 reads TGTGCCAGCAGCTTGGCGATAGGGGGGGTAGATACGCAGTATTTT. This gives the protein CASSLAIGGVDTQYF.

This clonotype was found many times. The chain joins TRBV28 to TRBJ2-7, with D unresolved. V dropped 5 bases and J dropped 0 bases, with 11 bases sitting between them. Looked up from germline, CDR1 is MDHEN and CDR2 is SYDVKM. This CDR3 is 14 amino acids long. The CDR3 here is CASSPPPSSYEQYF. CDR3 coding DNA: TGTGCCAGCAGTCCCCCCCCGTCCTCCTACGAGCAGTACTTC.

The chain uses TRBV25-1 and TRBJ2-7; 8 bases align to TRBD1. Germline V gene data show CDR1 as MGHDK and CDR2 as SYGVNS. The junction had 4 bases not matched to a gene; V was cut back by 8 bases and J by 7 bases. The CDR3 runs to 11 residues. The CDR3 sequence: CASRTGKEQYF. Written as DNA, the CDR3 is TGTGCCAGCCGGACAGGGAAAGAGCAGTACTTC.

This clonotype was found a few times. V and J are TRBV20-1 and TRBJ2-7; 8 nucleotides align to TRBD1. Trimming cost V 0 bases and J 2 bases; bases outside gene matches: 15. CDR3 length equals 18 residues. CDR1 DFQATT and CDR2 SNEGSKA come from the germline V gene (reference sequence). The CDR3 protein is CSARDISRQGLAPYEQYF. The CDR3 bases are TGCAGTGCTAGAGATATCTCGAGACAGGGGCTCGCACCCTACGAGCAGTACTTC.

Concerning this clonotype: One junction end disagrees with the germline gene, perhaps due to a read error. The genes are TRBV5-4 and TRBJ2-6, with TRBD1 matching 7 bases. The CDR3 is 17 residues long. In germline, CDR1 is SGHNT, CDR2 YYREEE (reference sequence). CDR3 sequence: CASYSRDSGSGANVQTF. As DNA, the CDR3 is TGTGCCAGCTACTCACGGGACAGCGGCTCTGGGGCCAACGTCCAGACTTTC.

The J gene is TRBJ2-7, the V gene TRBV21-1; the table's TRBD2 call for D was not verified on the DNA. TRBV21-1 is a known pseudogene. The CDR3 totals 18 residues. DNA of the CDR3: TGTGCCAGCAGGAAAGGGGGGTGTCTAGCGGGAGTAGGCTACGAGCAGTACTTC. It codes for CASRKGGCLAGVGYEQYF.

The CDR3 DNA is TGTGCCAGCAGCTTAGCAGTCGGGTCCTACAATGAGCAGTTCTTC. This sequence encodes CASSLAVGSYNEQFF. The chain recombines TRBV7-9 with TRBJ2-1; D gene uncertain. V lost 0 bases to trimming and J lost 1 base, with 7 bases between them. The CDR3 is 15 residues long. The germline CDR1 and CDR2 sequences are SEHNR and FQNEAQ (reference sequence).

This clonotype was detected ten times or more. This chain connects TRBV20-1 to TRBJ2-3; D is possibly TRBD1 (6 bases). CDR3 length: 17 residues. Trimming left V 0 bases short and J 2 bases short, with 18 bases between. Germline lookup yields CDR1 DFQATT and CDR2 SNEGSKA (reference sequence). CDR3 region: CSARDSFNRVLTDTQYF. CDR3 DNA sequence: TGCAGTGCTAGAGATAGCTTCAACAGGGTCCTCACAGATACGCAGTATTTT.

This clonotype was picked up a small number of times. J is TRBJ2-3 and V is TRBV2, with 8 bases fitting TRBD2. V lost 2 bases to trimming and J lost 3 bases; unmatched junction nucleotides: 10. Germline lookup yields CDR1 SNHLY and CDR2 FYNNEI. The length of the CDR3 is 17 residues. The CDR3 DNA reads TGTGCCAGCAGTGAAACCGGGGGGGCCGAAGGGACAGATACGCAGTATTTT. Translation: CASSETGGAEGTDTQYF.

This clonotype was detected many times. V usage is TRBV7-6 and J usage is TRBJ2-5; perhaps D is TRBD1 or TRBD2 (5 bases each). Germline assignment: CDR1 SGHVS and CDR2 FNYEAQ. The CDR3 is 16 amino acids. V lost 4 bases and J 7 bases, leaving 22 bases between the germline ends. CDR3 DNA: TGTGCCAGCAGCTCCCCTAACCGGGACCCTCGTGGGACCCAGTACTTC. Translated: CASSSPNRDPRGTQYF. Drawing the rest from reference TRBV7-6 and TRBJ2-5, the complete variable domain is GAGVSQSPRYKVTKRGQDVALRCDPISGHVSLYWYRQALGQGPEFLTYFNYEAQQDKSGLPNDRFSAERPEGSISTLTIQRTEQRDSAMYRCASSSPNRDPRGTQYFGPGTRLLVL.